This is a list of T cell receptor beta chains from one sample in a study of T cell changes during pregnancy in multiple sclerosis. The table came from immunoSEQ multiplex PCR; TCRdb's copy has only in-frame clones and leaves some out. The sample lists 33,000 or so clones, roughly 87% occurring once. The sample in question was CD8+ T cells from peripheral blood mononuclear cells, obtained in the third trimester of pregnancy. These receptor sequences come from a female donor with multiple sclerosis, enrolled in a pregnancy study. CDR3s include the opening cysteine and the closing phenylalanine or tryptophan. The D gene is left open where the match is weak. Some rows mark clone size as missing; the rest say once, few, many or name a class of expanded clone.

abundance: -; d_gene: TRBD2; j_gene: TRBJ2-3; v_gene: TRBV7-3; CDR3aa: CASSLGLAGTDTQYF; CDR3nt: TGTGCCAGCAGCTTAGGCCTAGCGGGGACAGATACGCAGTATTTT
abundance: once; d_gene: -; j_gene: TRBJ1-1; v_gene: TRBV9; CDR3aa: CASSVEGRAGDTEAFF; CDR3nt: TGTGCCAGCAGCGTAGAGGGCAGGGCTGGCGACACTGAAGCTTTCTTT
abundance: -; d_gene: TRBD1; j_gene: TRBJ2-7; v_gene: TRBV19; CDR3aa: CASSIMDRGLYEQYF; CDR3nt: TGTGCCAGTAGTATCATGGACAGGGGGCTCTACGAGCAGTACTTC
abundance: -; d_gene: TRBD1; j_gene: TRBJ2-7; v_gene: TRBV28; CDR3aa: CASSFTGEANEQYF; CDR3nt: TGTGCCAGCAGTTTTACAGGGGAAGCCAACGAGCAGTACTTC
abundance: -; d_gene: TRBD2; j_gene: TRBJ2-5; v_gene: TRBV5-1; CDR3aa: CASSLQGLAGAETQYF; CDR3nt: TGCGCCAGCAGCTTGCAAGGGCTAGCGGGAGCAGAGACCCAGTACTTC
abundance: -; d_gene: -; j_gene: TRBJ2-5; v_gene: TRBV11-2; CDR3aa: CASSLGTGWETQYF; CDR3nt: TGTGCCAGCAGCTTAGGGACGGGGTGGGAGACCCAGTACTTC
abundance: -; d_gene: TRBD1; j_gene: TRBJ2-7; v_gene: TRBV11-2; CDR3aa: CASSRPGQPYEQYF; CDR3nt: TGTGCCAGCAGCCGCCCGGGACAGCCTTACGAGCAGTACTTC
abundance: -; d_gene: -; j_gene: TRBJ2-7; v_gene: TRBV30; CDR3aa: CAFGTDYYEQYF; CDR3nt: TGTGCCTTTGGGACTGATTACTACGAGCAGTACTTC
abundance: -; d_gene: -; j_gene: TRBJ2-1; v_gene: TRBV20-1; CDR3aa: CSARGGNEQFF; CDR3nt: TGCAGTGCTAGAGGAGGCAATGAGCAGTTCTTC
abundance: -; d_gene: -; j_gene: TRBJ1-2; v_gene: TRBV2; CDR3aa: CASSVGQHYGYTF; CDR3nt: TGTGCCAGCAGCGTAGGACAGCACTATGGCTACACCTTC
abundance: -; d_gene: TRBD2; j_gene: TRBJ2-7; v_gene: TRBV7-9; CDR3aa: CASSPGLAGVGSYEQYF; CDR3nt: TGTGCCAGCAGCCCGGGACTAGCGGGAGTAGGGTCCTACGAGCAGTACTTC
abundance: once; d_gene: TRBD1; j_gene: TRBJ1-5; v_gene: TRBV4-1; CDR3aa: CASSQEEGAGQPQHF; CDR3nt: TGCGCCAGCAGCCAAGAGGAGGGGGCAGGGCAGCCCCAGCATTTT
abundance: -; d_gene: TRBD1; j_gene: TRBJ2-1; v_gene: TRBV5-6; CDR3aa: CASSGGRTGRRVKFF; CDR3nt: TGTGCCAGCAGCGGCGGTAGGACAGGGCGGAGGGTAAAGTTCTTC
abundance: -; d_gene: -; j_gene: TRBJ2-1; v_gene: TRBV5-1; CDR3aa: CASSFVGGDNEQFF; CDR3nt: TGCGCCAGCAGCTTCGTCGGCGGGGACAATGAGCAGTTCTTC
abundance: -; d_gene: -; j_gene: TRBJ2-1; v_gene: TRBV13; CDR3aa: CASSLGPDEQFF; CDR3nt: TGTGCCAGCAGCTTAGGGCCGGATGAGCAGTTCTTC
abundance: -; d_gene: TRBD1; j_gene: TRBJ1-4; v_gene: TRBV7-9; CDR3aa: CASSPRQGLEKLFF; CDR3nt: TGTGCCAGCAGCCCTAGACAGGGCCTCGAAAAACTGTTTTTT
abundance: -; d_gene: TRBD1; j_gene: TRBJ1-2; v_gene: TRBV5-1; CDR3aa: CASSLVTGSYGYTF; CDR3nt: TGCGCCAGCAGCTTGGTGACAGGGAGCTATGGCTACACCTTC
abundance: -; d_gene: -; j_gene: TRBJ2-1; v_gene: TRBV5-4; CDR3aa: CASSLVEAGGEQFF; CDR3nt: TGTGCCAGCAGCTTGGTCGAGGCGGGCGGTGAGCAGTTCTTC
abundance: -; d_gene: TRBD1; j_gene: TRBJ2-1; v_gene: TRBV27; CDR3aa: CASSFRTGVFEQFF; CDR3nt: TGTGCCAGCAGTTTCAGGACAGGGGTTTTTGAGCAGTTCTTC
abundance: -; d_gene: TRBD1; j_gene: TRBJ2-7; v_gene: TRBV27; CDR3aa: CASSLEGRGNEQYF; CDR3nt: TGTGCCAGCAGTTTAGAGGGCAGGGGGAACGAGCAGTACTTC
abundance: once; d_gene: TRBD2; j_gene: TRBJ2-5; v_gene: TRBV27; CDR3aa: CASNQLAGGRETQYF; CDR3nt: TGTGCCAGCAATCAGCTAGCGGGGGGCAGGGAGACCCAGTACTTC
abundance: -; d_gene: -; j_gene: TRBJ2-2; v_gene: TRBV7-9; CDR3aa: CASSGRQNPNTGELFF; CDR3nt: TGTGCCAGCAGCGGCAGACAGAATCCGAACACCGGGGAGCTGTTTTTT
abundance: large; d_gene: -; j_gene: TRBJ1-1; v_gene: TRBV2; CDR3aa: CASRDRTAEAFF; CDR3nt: TGTGCCAGCAGAGATAGGACAGCTGAAGCTTTCTTT
abundance: -; d_gene: -; j_gene: TRBJ1-2; v_gene: TRBV2; CDR3aa: CATQLGRPEGYTF; CDR3nt: TGTGCCACACAACTAGGGAGGCCTGAAGGCTACACCTTC
abundance: -; d_gene: TRBD2; j_gene: TRBJ2-2; v_gene: TRBV5-8; CDR3aa: CASDKTSGGPANTGELFF; CDR3nt: TGTGCCAGCGATAAGACTAGCGGGGGCCCCGCGAACACCGGGGAGCTGTTTTTT
abundance: once; d_gene: -; j_gene: TRBJ2-1; v_gene: TRBV19; CDR3aa: CASSIVEWNEQFF; CDR3nt: TGTGCCAGTAGTATAGTCGAGTGGAATGAGCAGTTCTTC
abundance: -; d_gene: TRBD1; j_gene: TRBJ2-7; v_gene: TRBV7-9; CDR3aa: CASSYRDREYEQYF; CDR3nt: TGTGCCAGCAGCTACCGGGACAGGGAATACGAGCAGTACTTC
abundance: -; d_gene: -; j_gene: TRBJ2-2; v_gene: TRBV7-3; CDR3aa: CASSLRQNTGELFF; CDR3nt: TGTGCCAGCAGCTTAAGACAGAACACCGGGGAGCTGTTTTTT
abundance: -; d_gene: TRBD1; j_gene: TRBJ2-3; v_gene: TRBV27; CDR3aa: CASSLQTGELGTDTQYF; CDR3nt: TGTGCCAGCAGTTTGCAAACAGGGGAACTAGGCACAGATACGCAGTATTTT
abundance: -; d_gene: TRBD2; j_gene: TRBJ2-1; v_gene: TRBV7-9; CDR3aa: CASSLGVAGSNEQFF; CDR3nt: TGTGCCAGCAGCTTAGGGGTAGCGGGGTCTAATGAGCAGTTCTTC
abundance: -; d_gene: -; j_gene: TRBJ1-5; v_gene: TRBV27; CDR3aa: CASSLKENQPQHF; CDR3nt: TGTGCCAGCAGTTTGAAAGAGAATCAGCCCCAGCATTTT
abundance: -; d_gene: -; j_gene: TRBJ2-1; v_gene: TRBV7-9; CDR3aa: CASRLKSGSYNEQFF; CDR3nt: TGTGCCAGCAGGCTTAAATCCGGCTCCTACAATGAGCAGTTCTTC
abundance: -; d_gene: TRBD1; j_gene: TRBJ2-7; v_gene: TRBV25-1; CDR3aa: CASSESVDRGSSYEQYF; CDR3nt: TGTGCCAGCAGTGAATCGGTGGACAGGGGGAGCTCCTACGAGCAGTACTTC
abundance: once; d_gene: -; j_gene: TRBJ1-1; v_gene: TRBV28; CDR3aa: CASTPIGGGPEAFF; CDR3nt: TGTGCCAGCACCCCTATAGGGGGGGGCCCTGAAGCTTTCTTT
abundance: -; d_gene: TRBD2; j_gene: TRBJ2-3; v_gene: TRBV6-5; CDR3aa: CASSPLAGLTDTQYF; CDR3nt: TGTGCCAGCAGTCCCTTAGCGGGATTAACAGATACGCAGTATTTT
abundance: -; d_gene: TRBD1; j_gene: TRBJ1-1; v_gene: TRBV5-1; CDR3aa: CASSVGGQGIPGVEAFF; CDR3nt: TGCGCCAGCAGCGTCGGGGGACAGGGGATACCAGGCGTTGAAGCTTTCTTT
abundance: -; d_gene: -; j_gene: TRBJ2-1; v_gene: TRBV27; CDR3aa: CASYGGNEQFF; CDR3nt: TGTGCCAGCTATGGGGGGAATGAGCAGTTCTTC
abundance: -; d_gene: -; j_gene: TRBJ2-7; v_gene: TRBV28; CDR3aa: CASRAAAGFLYEQYF; CDR3nt: TGTGCCAGCAGGGCCGCGGCGGGATTCCTTTACGAGCAGTACTTC
abundance: -; d_gene: -; j_gene: TRBJ2-3; v_gene: TRBV5-6; CDR3aa: CASSFRSGDFHTDTQYF; CDR3nt: TGTGCCAGCAGCTTTAGATCCGGGGACTTCCACACAGATACGCAGTATTTT
abundance: -; d_gene: -; j_gene: TRBJ2-6; v_gene: TRBV12-1; CDR3aa: CASSWGEGDDSGANVLTF; CDR3nt: TGTGCCAGCAGCTGGGGAGAGGGGGATGACTCTGGGGCCAACGTCCTGACTTTC
abundance: -; d_gene: -; j_gene: TRBJ1-4; v_gene: TRBV7-8; CDR3aa: CASSSPGGPLNEKLFF; CDR3nt: TGTGCCAGCAGCTCTCCCGGGGGGCCCCTTAATGAAAAACTGTTTTTT
abundance: -; d_gene: TRBD2; j_gene: TRBJ2-4; v_gene: TRBV7-2; CDR3aa: CASSQRTSGRGAKNIQYF; CDR3nt: TGTGCCAGCAGCCAGAGGACTAGCGGGAGGGGAGCCAAAAACATTCAGTACTTC
abundance: -; d_gene: -; j_gene: TRBJ2-3; v_gene: TRBV7-9; CDR3aa: CASSLYTDTQYF; CDR3nt: TGTGCCAGCAGCTTATACACAGATACGCAGTATTTT
abundance: once; d_gene: -; j_gene: TRBJ2-7; v_gene: TRBV6-6; CDR3aa: CASSLRGGYEQYF; CDR3nt: TGTGCCAGCAGTTTGCGAGGGGGCTACGAGCAGTACTTC
abundance: -; d_gene: TRBD1; j_gene: TRBJ2-1; v_gene: TRBV27; CDR3aa: CASSLRGRPSSGNEQFF; CDR3nt: TGTGCCAGCAGTTTAAGGGGGCGACCCTCCTCTGGGAATGAGCAGTTCTTC
abundance: -; d_gene: TRBD1; j_gene: TRBJ1-1; v_gene: TRBV30; CDR3aa: CAHDRVRLTEAFF; CDR3nt: TGTGCGCATGACAGGGTTCGGCTTACTGAAGCTTTCTTT
abundance: -; d_gene: -; j_gene: TRBJ2-7; v_gene: TRBV18; CDR3aa: CASSPEGYEQYF; CDR3nt: TGTGCCAGCTCACCGGAGGGCTACGAGCAGTACTTC
abundance: -; d_gene: -; j_gene: TRBJ2-1; v_gene: TRBV9; CDR3aa: CASSPRRVDEQFF; CDR3nt: TGTGCCAGCAGCCCGAGAAGAGTTGATGAGCAGTTCTTC
abundance: -; d_gene: TRBD1; j_gene: TRBJ2-7; v_gene: TRBV5-6; CDR3aa: CASSYGTGTLKFF; CDR3nt: TGTGCCAGCAGCTATGGGACAGGGACCCTTAAATTCTTC
abundance: -; d_gene: -; j_gene: TRBJ1-2; v_gene: TRBV19; CDR3aa: CASKEHTFGYTF; CDR3nt: TGTGCCAGTAAAGAACACACATTTGGCTACACCTTC
abundance: -; d_gene: -; j_gene: TRBJ1-1; v_gene: TRBV5-1; CDR3aa: CASSLETGPGWGDTEAFF; CDR3nt: TGCGCCAGCAGCTTGGAGACAGGCCCTGGGTGGGGAGACACTGAAGCTTTCTTT
abundance: -; d_gene: -; j_gene: TRBJ1-2; v_gene: TRBV11-2; CDR3aa: CASSLVIRGNYGYTF; CDR3nt: TGTGCCAGCAGCTTAGTAATTCGAGGGAACTATGGCTACACCTTC
abundance: -; d_gene: TRBD1; j_gene: TRBJ2-7; v_gene: TRBV6-5; CDR3aa: CASRGQGVEQYF; CDR3nt: TGTGCCAGCAGGGGACAGGGTGTCGAGCAGTACTTC
abundance: -; d_gene: TRBD2; j_gene: TRBJ2-1; v_gene: TRBV10-1; CDR3aa: CATSGSGLNEQFF; CDR3nt: TGCGCCACCAGCGGGAGTGGATTGAATGAGCAGTTCTTC
abundance: -; d_gene: -; j_gene: TRBJ2-5; v_gene: TRBV5-1; CDR3aa: CASSRWASYQETQYF; CDR3nt: TGCGCCAGCAGTCGGTGGGCCTCGTACCAAGAGACCCAGTACTTC
abundance: -; d_gene: -; j_gene: TRBJ2-3; v_gene: TRBV28; CDR3aa: CASSLSSPSTDTQYF; CDR3nt: TGTGCCAGCAGTTTGTCTAGCCCGAGCACAGATACGCAGTATTTT
abundance: -; d_gene: -; j_gene: TRBJ2-7; v_gene: TRBV30; CDR3aa: CAWSGDRIYEQYF; CDR3nt: TGTGCCTGGAGTGGTGACAGAATCTACGAGCAGTACTTC